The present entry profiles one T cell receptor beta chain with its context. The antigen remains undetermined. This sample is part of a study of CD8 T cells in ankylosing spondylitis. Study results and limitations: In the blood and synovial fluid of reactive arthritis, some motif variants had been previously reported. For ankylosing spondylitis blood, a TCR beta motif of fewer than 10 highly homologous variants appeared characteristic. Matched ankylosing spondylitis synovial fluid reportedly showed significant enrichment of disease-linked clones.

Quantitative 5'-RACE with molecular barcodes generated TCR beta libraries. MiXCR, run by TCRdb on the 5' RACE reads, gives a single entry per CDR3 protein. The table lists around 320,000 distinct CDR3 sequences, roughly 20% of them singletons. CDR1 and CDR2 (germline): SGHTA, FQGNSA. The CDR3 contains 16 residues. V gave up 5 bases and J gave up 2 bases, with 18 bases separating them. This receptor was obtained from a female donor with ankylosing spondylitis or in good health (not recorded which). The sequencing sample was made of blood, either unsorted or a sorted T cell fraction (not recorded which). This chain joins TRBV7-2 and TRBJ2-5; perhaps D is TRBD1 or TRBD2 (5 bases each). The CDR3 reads CASSPGFGTVQETQYF. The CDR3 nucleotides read TGTGCCAGCAGCCCGGGTTTCGGGACGGTGCAAGAGACCCAGTACTTC.